This T cell receptor (beta chain) was profiled in a study of T-cell reconstitution after alpha-beta-depleted transplantation in children. Molecular barcoding with unique molecular identifiers was used for the TCRbeta library. One entry per CDR3 protein results from TCRdb running MiXCR on the PCR reads. The profile shows around 440,000 distinct CDR3 sequences, around 15% of them singletons. The table lists this clonotype with a few counts. Per germline, CDR1 SGHDT and CDR2 YYEEEE. The trim removed 1 base at V and 5 bases at J, leaving 7 bases unmatched. The CDR3 has 15 residues. V and J are TRBV5-6 and TRBJ2-7; TRBD2 agrees at 9 bases. The TCR was taken from a boy under two years old who had a stem cell transplant for Wiskott-Aldrich syndrome, so the T cells may come from the graft donor. Sequenced here: PBMCs, mostly from graft donor cells, sampled 360 days after TCRalphabeta/CD19-depleted stem cell transplant. CDR3 residues: CASSLQGSGSHEQYF. DNA of the CDR3: TGTGCCAGCAGCTTGCAGGGTAGCGGGAGTCACGAGCAGTACTTC.